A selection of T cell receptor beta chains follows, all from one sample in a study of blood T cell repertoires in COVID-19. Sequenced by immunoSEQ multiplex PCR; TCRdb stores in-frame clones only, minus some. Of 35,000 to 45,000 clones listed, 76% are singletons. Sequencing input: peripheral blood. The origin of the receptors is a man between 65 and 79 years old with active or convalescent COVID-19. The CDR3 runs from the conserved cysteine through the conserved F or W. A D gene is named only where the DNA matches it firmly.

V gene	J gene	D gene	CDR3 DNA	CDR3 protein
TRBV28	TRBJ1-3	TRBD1	TGTGCCAGCAGTGCAAACAGGGGGCTTGGAAACACCATATATTTT	CASSANRGLGNTIYF
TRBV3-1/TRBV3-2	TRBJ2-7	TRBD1	TGTGCCAGCAGCCCGACCGGGACAGGCCCAATCGAGCAGTACTTC	CASSPTGTGPIEQYF
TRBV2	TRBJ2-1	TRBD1	TGTGCCGGTGCCGGGACAGGGGCCCTCACTGAGCAGTTCTTC	CAGAGTGALTEQFF
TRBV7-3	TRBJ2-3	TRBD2	TGTGCCAGCAGCTTAACGTTGGCGGGGGGAAGCACAGATACGCAGTATTTT	CASSLTLAGGSTDTQYF
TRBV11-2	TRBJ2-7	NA	TGTGCCAGCAGCCCGGTTAATTCTTGGGGGCTGCCCTACGAGCAGTACTTC	CASSPVNSWGLPYEQYF
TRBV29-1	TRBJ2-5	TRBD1	TGCAGCGCTCGGACAGGGGGTTCTGGAGAGACCCAGTACTTC	CSARTGGSGETQYF
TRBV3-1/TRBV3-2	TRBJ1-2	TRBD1	TGTGCCAGCAGTAAGACAGGGAGAGGCTACACCTTC	CASSKTGRGYTF
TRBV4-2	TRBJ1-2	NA	TGTGCCAGCAGCCAAGTACAGGCGTATGGCTACACCTTC	CASSQVQAYGYTF
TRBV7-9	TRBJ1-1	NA	TGTGCCAGCAGCTTAACCAGTGACACTGAAGCTTTCTTT	CASSLTSDTEAFF
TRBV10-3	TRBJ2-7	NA	TGTGCCATCAGTGAGTCGGCAGGTCTGTTGGACGAGCAGTACTTC	CAISESAGLLDEQYF
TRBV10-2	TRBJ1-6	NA	TGCGCCAGCAGTGAGTACGGGGGGCGCACCGGTTCACCCCTCCACTTT	CASSEYGGRTGSPLHF
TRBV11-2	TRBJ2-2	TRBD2	TGTGCCAGCAGGATGATAGCGGGATCCACCGGGGAGCTGTTTTTT	CASRMIAGSTGELFF
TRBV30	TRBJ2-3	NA	TGTGCCTGGAGTAAGGGAGGCTCCACAGATACGCAGTATTTT	CAWSKGGSTDTQYF